These 10 T cell receptor beta chains came from one sample sequenced in a study of blood T cell repertoires in COVID-19. Assay: immunoSEQ multiplex PCR; the TCRdb copy retains only in-frame clones and omits some. This sample has about 230,000 clones; approximately 84% occur once, and the top ten carry around a tenth. Sequenced: peripheral blood. The receptor source for this set is a man over 45 with COVID-19, enrolled during active disease.

The CDR3 coding sequence is TGTGCCAGTAGTTACGGACAGGCAACTAATGAAAAACTGTTTTTT. Its protein is CASSYGQATNEKLFF. This sequence joins TRBV19 and TRBJ1-4; 7 nucleotides agree with TRBD1. V lost 5 bases, J lost 0 bases, and 3 bases stayed unmatched. CDR3 length: 15 residues. CDR1 and CDR2 (germline): LNHDA, SQIVND (reference sequence).

The chain recombines TRBV15 with TRBJ1-4; D may be TRBD1 (6 bases). Germline CDR1 is LNHNV and CDR2 is YYDKDF (reference sequence). CDR3 length: 15 amino acids. V lost 1 base and J 4 bases, leaving 10 bases between the germline ends. Here the CDR3 reads CATSRGEQGNEKLFF. CDR3 DNA sequence: TGTGCCACCAGCAGAGGGGAACAGGGTAATGAAAAACTGTTTTTT.

The chain joins TRBV2 to TRBJ2-2; 7 bases align to TRBD1. Germline V gene sequence: CDR1 SNHLY, CDR2 FYNNEI. This CDR3 has 15 residues. V shed 7 bases and J 4 bases; nucleotides not matched to a gene: 9. For the CDR3, the DNA is TGTGCCAGCACCAGACAGGGCGCGGGCACCGGGGAGCTGTTTTTT. Protein product: CASTRQGAGTGELFF.

The chain is built from TRBV27 and TRBJ1-6, with 8 positions matching TRBD1. V dropped 3 bases and J dropped 6; count of bases not matched to a gene: 4. This CDR3 comprises 15 residues. The germline V gene has CDR1 MNHEY and CDR2 SMNVEV (reference sequence). CDR3 loop: CASSLGQEANSPLHF. CDR3 DNA: TGTGCCAGCAGTTTGGGACAGGAAGCTAATTCACCCCTCCACTTT.

The genes are TRBV5-8 and TRBJ2-5; tentative D call: TRBD2 (6 bases). Looked up from germline, CDR1 is SGHTS and CDR2 is YDEGEE. The CDR3 has 14 residues. Trimming removed 6 bases from V and 0 bases from J, with 12 bases in between. CDR3 in DNA: TGTGCCAGCAACCCTGGGGGGAACCAAGAGACCCAGTACTTC. Its translation: CASNPGGNQETQYF.

The chain is built from TRBV7-2 and TRBJ1-5; 10 bases fit TRBD1. This CDR3 region has 15 residues. The trim removed 6 bases at V and 6 bases at J, leaving 8 bases unmatched. CDR1 and CDR2 from the germline V gene are SGHTA and FQGNSA. The CDR3 DNA is TGTGCCAGCAGACAGACAGGGGGCGGGGTTCAGCCCCAGCATTTT. Translated: CASRQTGGGVQPQHF.

The chain recombines TRBV5-6 with TRBJ2-1, with 11 bases that match TRBD2. CDR3 length equals 15 residues. The ends lost 3 bases at V and 7 bases at J; junction bases unmatched: 6. Germline-derived CDR1 and CDR2 are SGHDT and YYEEEE. The CDR3 sequence: CASSSGLAVFNEQFF. The CDR3 DNA reads TGTGCCAGCAGCTCGGGACTAGCGGTCTTTAATGAGCAGTTCTTC.

This chain joins TRBV4-3 and TRBJ1-6, with D possibly TRBD1 on 5 matching bases. The CDR3 sequence is 13 residues long. The V end was cut by 1 base, the J end by 8 bases, with 6 bases between. Per the germline V gene, CDR1 is LGHNA and CDR2 is YSLEER. The CDR3 bases are TGCGCCAGCAGCCAAGGGGACTATTCACCCCTCCACTTT. Residues: CASSQGDYSPLHF.

The V call is TRBV5-6, the J call TRBJ1-1, with D perhaps matching TRBD1 (6 bases). With 2 bases removed from V and 5 bases from J, the gap between germline ends came to 10 bases. The V gene's germline CDR1 is SGHDT and CDR2 YYEEEE. The CDR3 is made up of 13 amino acids. Here the CDR3 DNA reads TGTGCCAGCAGCTTCCACCAGGGGACTGAAGCTTTCTTT. Translating it yields CASSFHQGTEAFF.

This chain connects TRBV30 to TRBJ1-5, with 7 bases lining up with TRBD1. The germline gives CDR1 GTSNPN, CDR2 SVGIG (reference sequence). J lost 2 bases, V lost 4 bases, and 2 bases had no gene match. The CDR3 has 13 amino acids. The CDR3 region is CAWNQGGNQPQHF. CDR3 nucleotide sequence: TGTGCCTGGAACCAGGGGGGCAATCAGCCCCAGCATTTT.